A selection of T cell receptor beta chains follows, all from one sample in a study of CXCR3-negative and CXCR3-positive naive CD8 T cells. TCRdb re-called the 5' RACE reads; one entry per CDR3 protein, DNA not given. The specimen's table records approximately 120,000 distinct CDR3 sequences. Sequencing used naive CXCR3+ CD8+ T cells from blood. These receptors were taken from a human donor in good health. Some clones in this sample may be carry-over from other donors' samples. Each CDR3 is given with its conserved first and last residue.

cdr3_aa	j_call	v_call
CASSLDYPSGTASTDTQYF	TRBJ2-3	TRBV11-2
CASSQGTTGLYSYEQYF	TRBJ2-7	TRBV4-2
CASAGSGGDTQYF	TRBJ2-3	TRBV12-3/TRBV12-4
CASSLEGQETQYF	TRBJ2-5	TRBV5-1
CASSEPGLSYEQYF	TRBJ2-7	TRBV25-1
CASSRPGSNTEAFF	TRBJ1-1	TRBV13
CASSLDELAGLLSSYNEQFF	TRBJ2-1	TRBV11-2
CASSLGTGNYEQYF	TRBJ2-7	TRBV7-9
CASSEPGLNDEQYF	TRBJ2-7	TRBV25-1
CASSFGGHGTDTQYF	TRBJ2-3	TRBV28
CASSLSPGTGINYGYTF	TRBJ1-2	TRBV5-1
CASSLMGINEQYF	TRBJ2-7	TRBV28
CASSGRGYLNNEQFF	TRBJ2-1	TRBV2
CAISAFGQTQGRPNNEQFF	TRBJ2-1	TRBV10-3
CSVRAGAVLSYNEQFF	TRBJ2-1	TRBV29-1
CASSEAGLDNEQFF	TRBJ2-1	TRBV25-1
CASSLRGSSYNEQFF	TRBJ2-1	TRBV11-3
CSVAGTSDTQYF	TRBJ2-3	TRBV29-1
CASSLGVTKDIQYF	TRBJ2-4	TRBV12-3/TRBV12-4
CASSASGLVTYEQYF	TRBJ2-7	TRBV7-2
CASSKARWTGGPLDEQFF	TRBJ2-1	TRBV21-1
CASYEVRAYEQYF	TRBJ2-7	TRBV2
CASSDKSSGGETQYF	TRBJ2-5	TRBV25-1
CASSLEGDRVSWADTQYF	TRBJ2-3	TRBV5-6
CASSQRDRAFYEQYF	TRBJ2-7	TRBV23-1
CASSATGQGGGELFF	TRBJ2-2	TRBV7-9
CASSAPGVQGSNEQFF	TRBJ2-1	TRBV7-6
CASSGIGPKQGNGYGYTF	TRBJ1-2	TRBV12-3/TRBV12-4
CASSLRTGGDEQFF	TRBJ2-1	TRBV4-1
CSGGSGSEAFF	TRBJ1-1	TRBV29-1
CASKAGTGEPEQFF	TRBJ2-1	TRBV9
CASSLGAGLWEQYF	TRBJ2-7	TRBV7-6
CASSRTGTGGLYGYTF	TRBJ1-2	TRBV7-9
CASSPTTGQNTGELFF	TRBJ2-2	TRBV7-9
CASSQDALSSYEQYF	TRBJ2-7	TRBV4-1
CASSPLVRESETQYF	TRBJ2-5	TRBV28
CASSLGGASYNEQFF	TRBJ2-1	TRBV7-6
CASSLGGGNSYTDTQYF	TRBJ2-3	TRBV5-1
CASSYDPDGTEAFF	TRBJ1-1	TRBV6-5
CASSETLKETQYF	TRBJ2-5	TRBV6-1
CASSQELRALYTF	TRBJ1-2	TRBV4-3
CASSQDREGGARTEAFF	TRBJ1-1	TRBV4-3
CASRGEGGYQPQHF	TRBJ1-5	TRBV7-2
CASSYSMSSTPSGDTQYF	TRBJ2-3	TRBV6-6